One and the same sample provided the 3 T cell receptor beta chains below, sequenced in a study of cytomegalovirus exposure and HLA in healthy donors. Vbeta (60) and Jbeta (13) primers were used in the PCR. TCRdb's table, derived via immunoSEQ multiplex PCR, lists solely in-frame clones and lacks some. The sample shows around 150,000 clones, more than 65% of them seen only once. Sequencing used PBMCs. These receptors were obtained from a woman in her 50s in good health and CMV-seronegative.

This clone was counted once. The V gene is TRBV5-1, the J gene TRBJ2-1, with TRBD2 identical over 11 bases. The ends lost 0 bases at V and 2 bases at J; junction bases unmatched: 7. The CDR3 is 18 residues long. Germline values: CDR1 SGHRS, CDR2 YFSETQ. The CDR3 DNA is TGCGCCAGCAGCTTGGCCGGGGTAGCGGGAGGGCCCTACAATGAGCAGTTCTTC. It translates to CASSLAGVAGGPYNEQFF.

In the case of this clone: Other DNA sequences in this specimen translate into the identical CDR3. CDR3 bases: TGTGCCAGCAGTTTAACCGGGACAGGGTCCTACGAGCAGTACTTC. Translation gives CASSLTGTGSYEQYF. This sequence joins TRBV28 and TRBJ2-7, with 9 bases identical to TRBD1. V trimming: 2 bases; J trimming: 1 base; junction bases outside the gene matches: 3. Germline CDR1 reads MDHEN; CDR2 reads SYDVKM. The CDR3 has 15 residues.

J is TRBJ2-2 and V is TRBV4-1, with 7 bases that match TRBD1. In germline, CDR1 is MGHRA, CDR2 YSYEKL. Losses at the gene ends were 1 base for V and 6 bases for J; bases not matched to a gene: 5. CDR3 size: 15 residues. The chain's CDR3 is CASSQGDRVAGELFF. The CDR3 coding sequence is TGCGCCAGCAGCCAAGGGGACAGAGTTGCCGGGGAGCTGTTTTTT.